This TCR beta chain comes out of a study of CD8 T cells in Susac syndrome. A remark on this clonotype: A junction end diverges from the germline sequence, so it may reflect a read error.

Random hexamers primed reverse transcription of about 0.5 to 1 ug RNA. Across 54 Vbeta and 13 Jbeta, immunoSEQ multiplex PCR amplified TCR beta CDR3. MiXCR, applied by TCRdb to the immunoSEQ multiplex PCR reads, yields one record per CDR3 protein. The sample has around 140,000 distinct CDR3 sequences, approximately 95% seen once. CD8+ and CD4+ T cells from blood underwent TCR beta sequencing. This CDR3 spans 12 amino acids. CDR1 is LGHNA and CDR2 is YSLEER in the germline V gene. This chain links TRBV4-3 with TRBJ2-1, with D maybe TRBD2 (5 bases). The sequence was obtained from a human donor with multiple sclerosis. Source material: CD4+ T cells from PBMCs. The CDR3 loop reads CASSQVFGDQVF. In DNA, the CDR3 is TGCGCCAGCAGCCAAGTATTCGGGGATCAGGTCTTC.